This entry lists 31 T cell receptor beta chains sequenced from one sample in a study of early T cells in non-severe SARS-CoV-2 infection. One entry per CDR3 protein results from TCRdb running MiXCR on the 5' RACE reads. Of more than 85,000 distinct CDR3 sequences listed, approximately 12% were seen once; the top ten hold 3.5% to 4%. The source was whole blood, collected at baseline. The receptors stem from an adult who was a healthcare worker with PCR-confirmed SARS-CoV-2 infection or an uninfected control (not recorded which).

This sequence joins TRBV11-2 and TRBJ1-1; D remains ambiguous. The CDR3 extends over 14 amino acids. Germline CDR1 reads SGHAT; CDR2 reads FQNNGV. V lost 1 base and J 2 bases, leaving 8 bases between the germline ends. The DNA of the CDR3 is TGTGCCAGCAGCTTAGGGCACGCCAACACTGAAGCTTTCTTT. It yields the protein CASSLGHANTEAFF.

This clonotype was seen only once. This sequence joins TRBV2 and TRBJ2-2, with D possibly called TRBD1 or TRBD2 (5 bases each). Germline V gene sequence: CDR1 SNHLY, CDR2 FYNNEI. Trimming pared 3 bases from V and 5 bases from J, leaving 10 bases between. The CDR3 consists of 14 residues. CDR3 protein: CASSEPGRTGELFF. CDR3 in DNA: TGTGCCAGCAGTGAGCCGGGACGAACCGGGGAGCTGTTTTTT.

The chain has TRBV20-1 and TRBJ2-5, with a tentative D call TRBD2 (5 bases). The V end was cut by 7 bases, the J end by 4 bases, with 19 bases between. CDR3 length equals 14 residues. CDR1 and CDR2 from the germline V gene are DFQATT and SNEGSKA (reference sequence). CDR3 region: CSVQHTSYRETQYF. CDR3 DNA: TGCAGTGTGCAGCACACTAGTTACCGAGAGACCCAGTACTTC.

The DNA of the CDR3 is TGTGCCAGCAGTTATAACAGTCCCTACGAGCAGTACTTC. As protein: CASSYNSPYEQYF. The rearrangement joins TRBV6-2 or TRBV6-3 to TRBJ2-7; no definite D call. This CDR3 region has 13 residues. V lost 3 bases to trimming and J lost 2 bases, with 8 bases between them. Germline CDR1 reads MNHEY; CDR2 reads SVGEGT.

The chain uses TRBV5-1 and TRBJ2-1, with 8 positions matching TRBD2. J lost 2 bases, V lost 2 bases, and 3 bases had no gene match. The CDR3 is made up of 15 amino acids. Germline V gives CDR1 SGHRS, CDR2 YFSETQ. CDR3 DNA sequence: TGCGCCAGCAGCTTAACTAGCGGCACCTACAATGAGCAGTTCTTC. Amino acid sequence: CASSLTSGTYNEQFF. Drawing the rest from reference TRBV5-1 and TRBJ2-1, the complete variable domain is KAGVTQTPRYLIKTRGQQVTLSCSPISGHRSVSWYQQTPGQGLQFLFEYFSETQRNKGNFPGRFSGRQFSNSRSEMNVSTLELGDSALYLCASSLTSGTYNEQFFGPGTRLTVL.

This sequence joins TRBV6-9 and TRBJ2-4; TRBD1 matches 8 bases. CDR1 is MNHGY, CDR2 SVAAGI, per germline. With V trimmed by 7 bases and J by 1 base, 12 bases remained unmatched. The CDR3 loop spans 17 amino acids. CDR3 protein: CASKRGRGLKAKNIQYF. The CDR3 DNA reads as TGTGCCAGCAAAAGAGGCAGGGGGCTTAAGGCCAAAAACATTCAGTACTTC.

This chain joins TRBV4-2 and TRBJ2-3; D uncertain. The ends were cut back, 1 base at V and 0 bases at J, with 8 bases in the middle. Germline loops: CDR1 LGHNA, CDR2 YNFKEQ. The CDR3 is 15 amino acids. The CDR3 bases are TGTGCCAGCAGCCAAGGACTTCTCAGCACAGATACGCAGTATTTT. It specifies CASSQGLLSTDTQYF.

This clonotype has ten or more counts. The chain is built from TRBV5-6 and TRBJ1-1; D gene unclear. The ends were cut back, 1 base at V and 0 bases at J, with 7 bases in the middle. This CDR3 is 14 amino acids long. Per the germline V gene, CDR1 is SGHDT and CDR2 is YYEEEE. The CDR3 DNA reads TGTGCCAGCAGCTTGTTAGGTATGAACACTGAAGCTTTCTTT. Protein product: CASSLLGMNTEAFF. Looking up the rest from reference TRBV5-6 and TRBJ1-1 gives the full variable domain: DAGVTQSPTHLIKTRGQQVTLRCSPKSGHDTVSWYQQALGQGPQFIFQYYEEEERQRGNFPDRFSGHQFPNYSSELNVNALLLGDSALYLCASSLLGMNTEAFFGQGTRLTVV.

This clonotype was counted between two and nine times. The CDR3 DNA follows: TGCAGTGCTAGAGATCCGCACCGAGCGAGGGGCTACACCTTC. It translates to CSARDPHRARGYTF. The chain couples TRBV20-1 to TRBJ1-2; the D is unclear. This CDR3 is 14 amino acids long. Trimming took 0 bases from V and 8 from J, leaving 16 bases between them. Looked up from germline, CDR1 is DFQATT and CDR2 is SNEGSKA (reference sequence).

V usage is TRBV6-1 and J usage is TRBJ1-4; TRBD1 is a possible D gene (6 bases). Deletions cut 6 bases from V and 0 bases from J, with 14 bases between. Germline CDR1 and CDR2: MNHNS and SASEGT. The length of the CDR3 is 16 residues. The CDR3 DNA reads as TGTGCCAGCAGACAAACTCGACAGGCAACTAATGAAAAACTGTTTTTT. It translates to CASRQTRQATNEKLFF.

This clonotype was seen a few times. This sequence joins TRBV30 and TRBJ2-7, with D tentatively TRBD1 or TRBD2 (5 bases each). Germline loops: CDR1 GTSNPN, CDR2 SVGIG (reference sequence). V dropped 5 bases and J dropped 6 bases, with 14 bases sitting between them. The length of the CDR3 is 12 residues. The CDR3 DNA follows: TGTGCCTGGTCCGGTTTTGGGGGCGAGCAGTACTTC. Translating it yields CAWSGFGGEQYF.

Many counts were recorded for this clonotype. The chain is built from TRBV7-7 and TRBJ1-1; D not resolved. Germline assignment: CDR1 SSHAT and CDR2 FNYEAQ (reference sequence). Trimming pared 5 bases from V and 0 bases from J, leaving 7 bases between. The CDR3 has 13 amino acids. CDR3 loop: CASSPGLNTEAFF. As DNA, the CDR3 is TGTGCCAGCAGCCCGGGCTTGAACACTGAAGCTTTCTTT.

This chain connects TRBV29-1 to TRBJ2-5, with D perhaps matching TRBD1 (6 bases). The V and J ends lost 8 bases and 5 bases respectively, with 12 bases between them. The V gene's germline CDR1 is SQVTM and CDR2 ANQGSEA. This CDR3 has 11 amino acids. This CDR3 is CSSGGMETQYF. As DNA, the CDR3 is TGCAGCTCTGGGGGCATGGAGACCCAGTACTTC.

CDR3 bases: TGTGCCAGCAGCCAGGAGGTCGGGGGAGGGCAAGAGACCCAGTACTTC. This translates into CASSQEVGGGQETQYF. The rearrangement uses TRBV9 and TRBJ2-5; 7 bases fit TRBD2. After removal of 4 bases from V and 2 bases from J, the junction contained 11 bases not matched to a gene. The V gene's germline CDR1 is SGDLS and CDR2 YYNGEE. The CDR3 is 16 residues long.

This clonotype has only a few counts. This chain links TRBV11-2 with TRBJ2-5; no clear D. There are 13 residues in the CDR3. The germline gives CDR1 SGHAT, CDR2 FQNNGV. V lost 4 bases to trimming and J lost 1 base, with 7 bases between them. In DNA form, the CDR3 reads TGTGCCAGCAGCTCAGGCATCCAAGAGACCCAGTACTTC. Translation: CASSSGIQETQYF.

This clonotype came up a few times. The chain employs TRBV29-1 and TRBJ1-2; tentatively, D is TRBD1 (5 bases). Trimming took 0 bases from V and 2 from J, leaving 13 bases between them. This CDR3 comprises 15 residues. Germline V CDR1 and CDR2: SQVTM, ANQGSEA. The CDR3 sequence: CSVEDRAGINYGYTF. The CDR3 bases are TGCAGCGTTGAAGATCGGGCAGGGATCAACTATGGCTACACCTTC.

This clonotype was observed a handful of times. V is TRBV12-3 or TRBV12-4 and J is TRBJ1-2, with 9 nucleotides matching TRBD1. This CDR3 has 16 amino acids. The V gene end was trimmed by 6 bases and the J gene end by 6 bases; junction bases not matched to a gene: 14. The CDR3 DNA sequence: TGTGCCAGCAGCCCTCAGGGACAGGGAGCGTATAATGGCTACACCTTC. It codes for CASSPQGQGAYNGYTF.

This clonotype came up many times. The chain links TRBV7-9 to TRBJ1-5; maybe TRBD1 (5 bases). The CDR3 is 17 amino acids. V was cut by 1 base and J by 7 bases, with 20 bases left in between. In germline, CDR1 is SEHNR, CDR2 FQNEAQ (reference sequence). CDR3 nucleotide sequence: TGTGCCAGCAGCTTAGGATCGGGGGACCTCTGGGGGCAGCCCCAGCATTTT. Protein product: CASSLGSGDLWGQPQHF.

The chain uses TRBV9 and TRBJ2-5; 9 bases are shared with TRBD1. This CDR3 is built from 16 residues. Germline V CDR1 and CDR2: SGDLS, YYNGEE. Trimming removed 2 bases from V and 5 bases from J; junction bases left unmatched: 10. The chain's CDR3 is CASSVQPTGGEETQYF. CDR3 sequence (DNA): TGTGCCAGCAGCGTCCAACCTACAGGGGGCGAGGAGACCCAGTACTTC.

This clonotype has only a few counts. The chain joins TRBV6-5 to TRBJ1-6; D may be TRBD1 (6 bases). Per the germline V gene, CDR1 is MNHEY and CDR2 is SVGAGI. CDR3 length equals 14 residues. The germline V and J ends were trimmed by 2 bases and 10 bases, with 12 bases remaining between them. CDR3 in amino acids: CASSYPGAGSPLHF. CDR3 nucleotide sequence: TGTGCCAGCAGTTACCCGGGGGCAGGATCACCCCTCCACTTT.

This clonotype has a count of ten or more. V and J are TRBV7-9 and TRBJ1-6; D remains unclear. CDR1 is SEHNR, CDR2 FQNEAQ, per germline (reference sequence). The CDR3 has 15 amino acids. V was pared by 5 bases and J by 7 bases, with 15 bases between. CDR3: CASSRDGGPNSPLHF. The CDR3 nucleotides are TGTGCCAGCAGCCGTGACGGCGGCCCCAATTCACCCCTCCACTTT.

At least ten counts were recorded for this clonotype. The rearrangement joins TRBV5-1 to TRBJ1-1; 9 bases agree with TRBD1. V dropped 0 bases and J dropped 0; count of bases not matched to a gene: 3. Germline lookup yields CDR1 SGHRS and CDR2 YFSETQ. The CDR3 covers 16 residues. The CDR3 loop reads CASSLATGGMNTEAFF. CDR3 nucleotides: TGCGCCAGCAGCTTGGCGACAGGGGGAATGAACACTGAAGCTTTCTTT. The full variable domain, completed using reference TRBV5-1 and TRBJ1-1, is KAGVTQTPRYLIKTRGQQVTLSCSPISGHRSVSWYQQTPGQGLQFLFEYFSETQRNKGNFPGRFSGRQFSNSRSEMNVSTLELGDSALYLCASSLATGGMNTEAFFGQGTRLTVV.

The V call is TRBV20-1, the J call TRBJ1-5, with D possibly matching TRBD1 (6 bases). The CDR3 has 15 amino acids. V lost 1 base to trimming and J lost 1 base, with 11 bases between them. Germline V gene lookup returns CDR1 DFQATT and CDR2 SNEGSKA (reference sequence). The CDR3 DNA reads TGCAGTGCTAGAGCCCCCGGGGGCAGCAATCAGCCCCAGCATTTT. It codes for CSARAPGGSNQPQHF.

The chain carries TRBV5-1 and TRBJ1-1; the D gene is possibly TRBD1 (6 bases). Germline loops: CDR1 SGHRS, CDR2 YFSETQ. Trimming cost V 0 bases and J 1 base, with 13 bases left between them. CDR3 length: 16 residues. CDR3 sequence (DNA): TGCGCCAGCAGCTTGGACAGGGCGAGGGCGAACACTGAAGCTTTCTTT. Residues: CASSLDRARANTEAFF.

This clonotype occurred a few times. The rearrangement joins TRBV5-4 to TRBJ2-5; perhaps TRBD2 as D (7 bases). This CDR3 contains 16 residues. V lost 4 bases and J lost 5, with 21 bases in between. Germline V gene sequence: CDR1 SGHNT, CDR2 YYREEE (reference sequence). CDR3 nucleotides: TGTGCCAGCAGCCCCCCCCTACGGGGGGCCGTTGAGACCCAGTACTTC. Amino acids: CASSPPLRGAVETQYF.

This chain uses TRBV20-1 with TRBJ1-1; 11 bases align to TRBD1. J gave up 3 bases and V 5 bases, and 11 bases lay outside the gene matches. CDR3 length equals 16 residues. From germline, CDR1 is DFQATT and CDR2 SNEGSKA (reference sequence). The CDR3 reads CSAPEWDRGFDTEAFF. The DNA of the CDR3 is TGCAGTGCTCCTGAGTGGGACAGGGGGTTCGACACTGAAGCTTTCTTT.

V is TRBV7-3 and J is TRBJ2-1; TRBD2 agrees at 7 bases. V was clipped by 4 bases and J by 8 bases; unmatched bases: 14. This CDR3 has 16 amino acids. Germline loops: CDR1 SGHTA, CDR2 FQGTGA. In DNA, the CDR3 is TGTGCCAGCAGCTCCTCCGGGACTACCTATGGCGATGAGCAGTTCTTC. Protein product: CASSSSGTTYGDEQFF.

This clonotype showed up just a few times. The chain carries TRBV5-1 and TRBJ1-1, with D hard to call. CDR1 is SGHRS, CDR2 YFSETQ, per germline. This CDR3 comprises 14 residues. The V and J ends lost 4 bases and 0 bases respectively, with 10 bases between them. CDR3 protein: CASSPEGLNTEAFF. The CDR3 coding sequence is TGCGCCAGCAGCCCCGAAGGACTGAACACTGAAGCTTTCTTT.

The CDR3, as DNA: TGTGCCTACCAAAGGGGAGATACGCAGTATTTT. Its protein is CAYQRGDTQYF. The gene calls are TRBV30 and TRBJ2-3, with a weak D call TRBD1 (5 bases). Trimming removed 7 bases at V and 5 bases at J, with 10 bases between. The V gene's germline CDR1 is GTSNPN and CDR2 SVGIG (reference sequence). The CDR3 contains 11 residues.

The V and J genes are TRBV12-5 and TRBJ2-2; 9 positions agree with TRBD2. The V and J ends lost 0 bases and 4 bases, in that order; junction bases with no gene match: 6. The germline gives CDR1 LGHNT, CDR2 FRNRAP. This CDR3 has 17 residues. For the CDR3, the DNA is TGTGCTAGTGGTTTGGTACTAGCGGGCAACCCCACCGGGGAGCTGTTTTTT. Translated, it gives CASGLVLAGNPTGELFF.

This chain connects TRBV10-3 to TRBJ1-5; maybe TRBD1 (5 bases). V lost 4 bases to trimming and J lost 5 bases, with 6 bases between them. CDR3 length: 12 residues. Germline CDR1 reads ENHRY; CDR2 reads SYGVKD. CDR3 region: CAISGGDQPQHF. CDR3 in DNA: TGTGCCATCAGTGGGGGCGATCAGCCCCAGCATTTT.